Given below is one T cell receptor beta chain in context. Its antigen is undetermined. Hyperthyroidism patients, aged 18 to 65, were newly diagnosed, under 2 months' duration. PBMCs were isolated by Ficoll-Paque density gradient centrifugation, using approximately 11 ml of fresh peripheral blood as the starting material. These data are taken from a study of Graves' ophthalmopathy and Graves' hyperthyroidism. About the study: There was a collection of peripheral blood at initial diagnosis, before any treatment.

The CDR3 sequence is 11 residues long. The ends were cut back, 7 bases at V and 7 bases at J, with 11 bases in the middle. Looked up from germline, CDR1 is MNHNS and CDR2 is SASEGT. The study's findings and limits: Most thyroid clonotypes with frequency above 0.001 were detected in blood too.

TCR beta CDR3 amplification used RNA transcripts. HTBI primers served in a first-round RT-PCR, which a second-round multiplex PCR followed. Each CDR3 protein gets one entry after TCRdb re-called the multiplex PCR reads with MiXCR. The sample holds 400,000 or so distinct CDR3 sequences; about 16% are singletons and the top ten take roughly 7%. The TCR sequence derives from a woman in her late teens or twenties with stable Graves' hyperthyroidism. The V gene is TRBV6-1, the J gene TRBJ2-7; D not resolved. Sequencing was done on a sample of peripheral blood. The CDR3 DNA sequence: TGTGCCAGCATGCAAATATGGGAGCAGTACTTC. Translating it yields CASMQIWEQYF.